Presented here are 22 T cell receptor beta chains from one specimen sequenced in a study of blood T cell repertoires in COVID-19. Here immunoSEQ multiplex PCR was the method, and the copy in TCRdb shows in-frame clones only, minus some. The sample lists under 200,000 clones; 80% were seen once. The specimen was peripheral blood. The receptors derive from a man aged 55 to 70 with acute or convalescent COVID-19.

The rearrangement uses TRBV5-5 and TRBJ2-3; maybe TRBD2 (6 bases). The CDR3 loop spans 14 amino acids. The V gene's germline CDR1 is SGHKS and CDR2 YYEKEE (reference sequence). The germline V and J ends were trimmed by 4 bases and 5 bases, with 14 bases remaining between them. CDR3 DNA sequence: TGTGCCAGCAGCCGCGGGACTCCGGGAGATACGCAGTATTTT. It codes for CASSRGTPGDTQYF.

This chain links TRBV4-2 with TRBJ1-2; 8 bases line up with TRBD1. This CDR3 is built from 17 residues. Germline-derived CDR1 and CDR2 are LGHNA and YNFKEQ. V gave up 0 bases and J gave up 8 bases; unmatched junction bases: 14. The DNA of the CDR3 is TGTGCCAGCAGCCAAGATTTTTCAGGGGGCGCGCCCTGGGGCTACACCTTC. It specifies CASSQDFSGGAPWGYTF.

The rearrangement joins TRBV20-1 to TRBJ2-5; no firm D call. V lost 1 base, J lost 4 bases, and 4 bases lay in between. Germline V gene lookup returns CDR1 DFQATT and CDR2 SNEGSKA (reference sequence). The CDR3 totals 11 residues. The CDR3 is CSARVGETQYF. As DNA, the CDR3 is TGCAGTGCTAGAGTCGGAGAGACCCAGTACTTC.

This CDR3 is CASTAGMDTGELFF. CDR3 nucleotide sequence: TGTGCCAGTACGGCGGGGATGGACACCGGGGAGCTGTTTTTT. The chain uses TRBV19 and TRBJ2-2; D possibly corresponds to TRBD2 (6 bases). This CDR3 contains 14 residues. CDR1 is LNHDA, CDR2 SQIVND, per germline (reference sequence). The V end lost 7 bases, the J end lost 3 bases, and 12 bases lay between the germline ends.

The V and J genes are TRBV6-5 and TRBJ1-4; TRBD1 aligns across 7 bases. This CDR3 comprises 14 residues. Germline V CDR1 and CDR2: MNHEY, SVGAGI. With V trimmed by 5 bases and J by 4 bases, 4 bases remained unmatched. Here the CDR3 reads CASSTRDSNEKLFF. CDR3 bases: TGTGCCAGCAGTACCCGGGACAGTAATGAAAAACTGTTTTTT.

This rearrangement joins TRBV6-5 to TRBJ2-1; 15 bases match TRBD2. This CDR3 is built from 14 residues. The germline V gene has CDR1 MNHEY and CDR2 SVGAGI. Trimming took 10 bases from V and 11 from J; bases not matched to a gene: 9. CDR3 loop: CATFGLAGGRQQFF. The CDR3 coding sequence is TGTGCCACCTTCGGACTAGCGGGAGGGAGGCAGCAGTTCTTC.

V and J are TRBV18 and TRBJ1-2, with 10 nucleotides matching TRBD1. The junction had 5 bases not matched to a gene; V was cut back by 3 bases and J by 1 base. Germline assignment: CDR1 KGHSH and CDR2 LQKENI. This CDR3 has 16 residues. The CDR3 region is CASSPGTGAFNYGYTF. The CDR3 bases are TGTGCCAGCTCACCCGGGACAGGGGCGTTTAACTATGGCTACACCTTC.

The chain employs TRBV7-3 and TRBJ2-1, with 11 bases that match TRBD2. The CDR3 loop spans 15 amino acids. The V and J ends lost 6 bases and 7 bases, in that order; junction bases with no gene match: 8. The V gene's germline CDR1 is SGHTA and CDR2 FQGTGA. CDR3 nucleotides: TGTGCCAGCAGTCCTAGTAGCGGGAGGGGGAATGAGCAGTTCTTC. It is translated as CASSPSSGRGNEQFF.

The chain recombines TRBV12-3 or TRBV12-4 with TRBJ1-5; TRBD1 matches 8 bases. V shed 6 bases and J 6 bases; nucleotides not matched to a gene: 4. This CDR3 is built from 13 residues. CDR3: CASSPTGAQPQHF. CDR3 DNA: TGTGCCAGCAGCCCGACAGGGGCTCAGCCCCAGCATTTT.

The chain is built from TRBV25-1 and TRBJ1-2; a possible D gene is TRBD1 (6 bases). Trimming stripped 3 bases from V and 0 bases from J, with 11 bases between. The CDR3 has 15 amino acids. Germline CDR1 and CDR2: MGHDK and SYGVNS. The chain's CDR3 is CASSEGDISNYGYTF. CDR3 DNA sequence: TGTGCCAGCAGTGAGGGGGACATCTCTAACTATGGCTACACCTTC.

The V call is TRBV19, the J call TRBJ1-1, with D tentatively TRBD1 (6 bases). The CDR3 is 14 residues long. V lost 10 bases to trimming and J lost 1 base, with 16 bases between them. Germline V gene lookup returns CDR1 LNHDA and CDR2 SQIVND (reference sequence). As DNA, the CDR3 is TGTGCCACTCAAAAACAGGGCTCGAACACTGAAGCTTTCTTT. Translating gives CATQKQGSNTEAFF. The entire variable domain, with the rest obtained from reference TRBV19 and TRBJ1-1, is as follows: DGGITQSPKYLFRKEGQNVTLSCEQNLNHDAMYWYRQDPGQGLRLIYYSQIVNDFQKGDIAEGYSVSREKKESFPLTVTSAQKNPTAFYLCATQKQGSNTEAFFGQGTRLTVV.

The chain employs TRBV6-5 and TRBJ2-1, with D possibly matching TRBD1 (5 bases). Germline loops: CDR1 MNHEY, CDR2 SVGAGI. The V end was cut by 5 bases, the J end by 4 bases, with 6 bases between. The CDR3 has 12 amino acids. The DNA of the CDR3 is TGTGCCAGCAGTCCAGGGTACAATGAGCAGTTCTTC. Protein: CASSPGYNEQFF.

The CDR3 is CASSQRFGLAGGYNEQFF. For the CDR3, the DNA is TGCGCCAGCAGCCAGAGATTCGGTCTAGCGGGGGGTTACAATGAGCAGTTCTTC. The V and J genes are TRBV4-1 and TRBJ2-1, with 11 bases fitting TRBD2. Germline V gives CDR1 MGHRA, CDR2 YSYEKL. The CDR3 runs to 18 residues. The V and J ends lost 3 bases and 4 bases, in that order; junction bases with no gene match: 11.

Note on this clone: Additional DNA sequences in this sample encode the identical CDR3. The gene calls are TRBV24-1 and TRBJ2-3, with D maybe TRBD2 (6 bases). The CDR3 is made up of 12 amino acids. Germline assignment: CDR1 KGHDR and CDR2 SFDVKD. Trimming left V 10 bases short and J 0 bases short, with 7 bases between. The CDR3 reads CATGTSTDTQYF. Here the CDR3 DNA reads TGTGCCACTGGGACTAGCACAGATACGCAGTATTTT.

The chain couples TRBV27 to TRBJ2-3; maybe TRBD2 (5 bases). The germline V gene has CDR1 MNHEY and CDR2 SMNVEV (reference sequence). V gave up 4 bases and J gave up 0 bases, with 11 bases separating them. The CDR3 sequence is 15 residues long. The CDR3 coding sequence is TGTGCCAGCAGTTGGAAAGCGGCTAGCACAGATACGCAGTATTTT. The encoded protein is CASSWKAASTDTQYF.

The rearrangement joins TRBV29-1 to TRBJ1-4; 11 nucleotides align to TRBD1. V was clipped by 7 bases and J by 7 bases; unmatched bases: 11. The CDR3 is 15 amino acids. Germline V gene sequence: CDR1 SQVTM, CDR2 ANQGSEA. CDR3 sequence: CSAAGQGALSEKLFF. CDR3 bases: TGCAGCGCCGCTGGACAGGGGGCGTTAAGTGAAAAACTGTTTTTT.

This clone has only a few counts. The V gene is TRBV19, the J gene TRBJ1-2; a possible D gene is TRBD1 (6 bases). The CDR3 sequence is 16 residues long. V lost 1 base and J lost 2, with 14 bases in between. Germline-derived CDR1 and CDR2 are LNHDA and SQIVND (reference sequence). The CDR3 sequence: CASSIVGRGRNYGYTF. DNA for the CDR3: TGTGCCAGTAGTATAGTGGGCAGGGGTCGGAACTATGGCTACACCTTC.

CDR3 residues: CASSYSSSGSNDTQYF. The CDR3 DNA sequence: TGTGCCAGCAGTTACTCGTCTAGCGGGAGCAATGATACGCAGTATTTT. The chain uses TRBV6-2 or TRBV6-3 and TRBJ2-3; the match to TRBD2 covers 10 bases. V trimming: 0 bases; J trimming: 6 bases; junction bases outside the gene matches: 6. From germline, CDR1 is MNHEY and CDR2 SVGEGT. This CDR3 has 16 amino acids.

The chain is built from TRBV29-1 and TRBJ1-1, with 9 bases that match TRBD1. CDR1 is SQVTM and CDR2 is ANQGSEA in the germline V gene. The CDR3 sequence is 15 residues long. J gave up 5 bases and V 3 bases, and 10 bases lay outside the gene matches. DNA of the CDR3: TGCAGCGTTGATTTTTCTGGACAGGGGCGGACTGAAGCTTTCTTT. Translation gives CSVDFSGQGRTEAFF.

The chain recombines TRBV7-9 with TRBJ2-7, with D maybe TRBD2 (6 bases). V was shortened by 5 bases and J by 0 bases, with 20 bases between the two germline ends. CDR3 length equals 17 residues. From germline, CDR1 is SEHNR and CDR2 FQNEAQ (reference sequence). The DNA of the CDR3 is TGTGCCAGCAGCCCGAAAACCGGGACTGGGGACTCCTACGAGCAGTACTTC. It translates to CASSPKTGTGDSYEQYF. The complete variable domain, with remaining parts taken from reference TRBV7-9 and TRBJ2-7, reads DTGVSQNPRHKITKRGQNVTFRCDPISEHNRLYWYRQTLGQGPEFLTYFQNEAQLEKSRLLSDRFSAERPKGSFSTLEIQRTEQGDSAMYLCASSPKTGTGDSYEQYFGPGTRLTVT.

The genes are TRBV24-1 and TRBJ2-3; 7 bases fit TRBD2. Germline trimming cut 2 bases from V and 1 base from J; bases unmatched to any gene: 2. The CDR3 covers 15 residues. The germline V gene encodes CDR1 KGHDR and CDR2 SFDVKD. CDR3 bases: TGTGCCACCAGTGATTACAGCGGGGGCACAGATACGCAGTATTTT. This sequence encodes CATSDYSGGTDTQYF.

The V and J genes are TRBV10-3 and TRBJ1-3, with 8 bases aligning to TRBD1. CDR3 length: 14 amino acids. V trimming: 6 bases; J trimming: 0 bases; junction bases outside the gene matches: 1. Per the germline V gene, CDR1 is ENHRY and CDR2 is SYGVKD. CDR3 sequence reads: CAISGQGSGNTIYF. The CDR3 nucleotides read TGTGCCATCAGCGGACAGGGCTCTGGAAACACCATATATTTT.